This is a list of T cell receptor beta chains from one sample in a study of T cell responses to AZD1222 COVID-19 vaccine. Data came from immunoSEQ multiplex PCR; TCRdb stores just in-frame clones and leaves some out. The sample yields about 94,000 clones, approximately 87% seen once. The source was peripheral blood, collected 28 days after the second AZD1222 dose. These receptors all stem from an adult who received the AZD1222 COVID-19 vaccine. Each CDR3 is given with its conserved first and last residue. D genes are given only for firm matches. Some rows mark clone size as missing; the rest say once, few, many or name a class of expanded clone.

clone size,V gene,D gene,J gene,CDR3 protein,CDR3 DNA
NA,TRBV23-1,NA,TRBJ2-3,CASSQQVLSTDTQYF,TGCGCCAGCAGTCAACAGGTATTGAGCACAGATACGCAGTATTTT
NA,TRBV24-1,NA,TRBJ1-5,CATSEATGRNQPQHF,TGTGCCACCAGTGAAGCAACAGGGAGGAATCAGCCCCAGCATTTT
NA,TRBV11-3,TRBD2,TRBJ2-5,CASSLSLGRGPTFKETQYF,TGTGCCAGCAGCTTATCCCTCGGGAGGGGACCAACCTTTAAAGAGACCCAGTACTTC
NA,TRBV18,NA,TRBJ2-5,CASSPLSQPQETQYF,TGTGCCAGCTCACCACTGTCTCAGCCACAAGAGACCCAGTACTTC
NA,TRBV3-1/TRBV3-2,TRBD2,TRBJ2-1,CASSQRFGLDTYNEQFF,TGTGCCAGCAGCCAACGTTTTGGACTAGATACCTACAATGAGCAGTTCTTC
NA,TRBV5-1,NA,TRBJ1-1,CASSLGQKTEAFF,TGCGCCAGCAGCTTGGGACAGAAGACTGAAGCTTTCTTT
NA,TRBV30,NA,TRBJ2-2,CAWSQGGDTGELFF,TGTGCCTGGTCTCAGGGGGGGGACACCGGGGAGCTGTTTTTT
NA,TRBV7-3,TRBD1,TRBJ1-1,CASSPGTGGFNTEAFF,TGTGCCAGCAGCCCCGGGACAGGGGGCTTCAACACTGAAGCTTTCTTT
NA,TRBV7-8,NA,TRBJ1-3,CASSPNSASSGNTIYF,TGTGCCAGCAGCCCTAACTCCGCCTCCTCTGGAAACACCATATATTTT
once,TRBV27,NA,TRBJ1-6,CATLSFRGDNSPLHF,TGTGCCACTCTATCCTTCAGGGGAGATAATTCACCCCTCCACTTT
NA,TRBV5-1,TRBD2,TRBJ2-4,CASSFLTSGLAKNIQYF,TGCGCCAGCAGCTTCTTGACTAGCGGACTAGCCAAAAACATTCAGTACTTC
NA,TRBV28,NA,TRBJ2-2,CASSPGWTSTGELFF,TGTGCCAGCAGCCCCGGGTGGACGAGCACCGGGGAGCTGTTTTTT
once,TRBV25-1,NA,TRBJ1-4,CASSESQAGEKLFF,TGTGCCAGCAGTGAATCCCAAGCAGGTGAAAAACTGTTTTTT
NA,TRBV11-3,TRBD2,TRBJ2-1,CASSDRDYNNEQFF,TGTGCCAGCAGCGACCGGGACTACAACAATGAGCAGTTCTTC
NA,TRBV6-6,NA,TRBJ1-4,CASSYSSEKLFF,TGTGCCAGCAGTTACTCCTCAGAAAAACTGTTTTTT
NA,TRBV28,TRBD1,TRBJ2-7,CASKSPGQGSSYEQYF,TGTGCCAGCAAATCTCCGGGACAGGGGTCATCCTACGAGCAGTACTTC
NA,TRBV9,TRBD2,TRBJ2-3,CASGSGLAGGTDTQYF,TGTGCCAGCGGTTCAGGCCTAGCGGGGGGCACAGATACGCAGTATTTT
NA,TRBV2,NA,TRBJ1-3,CASRFQANGNTIYF,TGTGCCAGCAGATTCCAGGCTAATGGAAACACCATATATTTT
NA,TRBV15,NA,TRBJ1-2,CATSRDLRRPYGYTF,TGTGCCACCAGCAGAGATTTAAGGAGACCTTATGGCTACACCTTC
NA,TRBV5-6,NA,TRBJ2-3,CASSLTRRAMGDEDTQYF,TGTGCCAGCAGCTTGACCCGGCGGGCTATGGGGGATGAGGATACGCAGTATTTT
NA,TRBV7-2,NA,TRBJ1-1,CASRYSNTEAFF,TGTGCCAGCAGATACTCGAACACTGAAGCTTTCTTT
few,TRBV18,NA,TRBJ1-4,CASSPGKEATNEKLFF,TGTGCCAGCTCACCAGGGAAGGAGGCAACTAATGAAAAACTGTTTTTT
NA,TRBV11-2,TRBD1,TRBJ2-5,CASSTGGQETQYF,TGTGCCAGCAGTACAGGGGGGCAAGAGACCCAGTACTTC
once,TRBV29-1,NA,TRBJ1-2,CSALVPPGSYGYTF,TGCAGCGCCCTGGTTCCTCCAGGTTCCTATGGCTACACCTTC
NA,TRBV5-5,NA,TRBJ1-1,CASSLSEAFF,TGTGCCAGCAGCTTGTCTGAAGCTTTCTTT
NA,TRBV6-2/TRBV6-3,NA,TRBJ1-2,CASSLSFRAHLQDGGYTF,TGTGCCAGCAGCCTCTCTTTCCGGGCTCACCTACAAGATGGTGGCTACACCTTC
NA,TRBV3-1/TRBV3-2,TRBD2,TRBJ2-5,CASSHSTSGAYETQYF,TGTGCCAGCAGCCACTCTACTAGCGGCGCCTATGAGACCCAGTACTTC
few,TRBV6-5,NA,TRBJ1-2,CATRAPGHSFGYTF,TGTGCCACCCGAGCACCGGGACACAGCTTTGGCTACACCTTC
NA,TRBV28,NA,TRBJ1-3,CASSRQGPANTIYF,TGTGCCAGCAGTAGGCAGGGGCCGGCAAACACCATATATTTT
NA,TRBV19,NA,TRBJ1-3,CASSLQGITGNTIYF,TGTGCCAGTAGTCTCCAGGGGATTACTGGAAACACCATATATTTT
NA,TRBV2,NA,TRBJ2-4,CASSDMAWNIQYF,TGTGCCAGCAGCGACATGGCTTGGAACATTCAGTACTTC
NA,TRBV6-6,NA,TRBJ2-3,CASSYSTQEGNTQYF,TGTGCCAGCAGTTACTCGACACAGGAGGGGAATACGCAGTATTTT
NA,TRBV11-2,NA,TRBJ1-5,CASSLNGLNQPQHF,TGTGCCAGCAGCTTAAATGGCCTCAATCAGCCCCAGCATTTT
NA,TRBV30,NA,TRBJ1-2,CAWNMGDYGYTF,TGTGCCTGGAACATGGGGGACTATGGCTACACCTTC
NA,TRBV6-1,NA,TRBJ2-3,CASSETLVRGSTDTQYF,TGTGCCAGCAGTGAAACCCTAGTCCGTGGCAGCACAGATACGCAGTATTTT
few,TRBV7-8,NA,TRBJ1-1,CASSFGAGAFF,TGTGCCAGCAGCTTCGGTGCCGGAGCTTTCTTT
NA,TRBV6-1,TRBD2,TRBJ2-7,CASSEREREFYEQYF,TGTGCCAGCAGTGAAAGGGAGCGGGAGTTCTACGAGCAGTACTTC
NA,TRBV5-1,NA,TRBJ2-7,CASSRDSYEQYF,TGCGCCAGCAGCAGGGATTCCTACGAGCAGTACTTC
NA,TRBV2,TRBD1,TRBJ1-4,CASRRDRIEKLFF,TGTGCCAGCAGACGGGACAGGATTGAAAAACTGTTTTTT
NA,TRBV20-1,TRBD1,TRBJ1-1,CSASRGDRSEAFF,TGCAGTGCTAGTAGGGGGGACAGGAGTGAAGCTTTCTTT
NA,TRBV6-1,NA,TRBJ1-1,CASSEALQGRKEAFF,TGTGCCAGCAGTGAAGCGCTTCAGGGGCGCAAGGAAGCTTTCTTT
NA,TRBV18,TRBD1,TRBJ1-1,CASSLDRVENTEAFF,TGTGCCAGCTCACTCGACAGGGTTGAGAACACTGAAGCTTTCTTT
NA,TRBV30,TRBD1,TRBJ1-2,CAWSVTRGGGGYTF,TGTGCCTGGAGTGTGACCAGGGGGGGAGGCGGCTACACCTTC
NA,TRBV2,TRBD1,TRBJ1-6,CASRGDRVANSPLHF,TGTGCCAGCAGAGGAGACAGGGTGGCCAATTCACCCCTCCACTTT
NA,TRBV11-3,NA,TRBJ2-5,CASSLDVETQYF,TGTGCCAGCAGCTTAGATGTTGAGACCCAGTACTTC
NA,TRBV4-3,NA,TRBJ2-1,CASSQDLIDPVQFF,TGCGCCAGCAGCCAAGATTTAATCGACCCCGTGCAGTTCTTC
NA,TRBV20-1,TRBD1,TRBJ1-5,CSASPGQGDQPQHF,TGCAGTGCTAGTCCGGGACAGGGCGATCAGCCCCAGCATTTT
NA,TRBV2,NA,TRBJ2-1,CASSVLAPGSYNEQFF,TGTGCCAGCAGTGTACTAGCCCCCGGGTCCTACAATGAGCAGTTCTTC
NA,TRBV5-4,TRBD2,TRBJ2-5,CASSGTSAGETQYF,TGTGCCAGCTCCGGGACTAGCGCGGGTGAGACCCAGTACTTC
NA,TRBV27,TRBD1,TRBJ2-7,CASSFRDRVFYEQYF,TGTGCCAGCAGTTTCCGGGACAGGGTCTTCTACGAGCAGTACTTC
many,TRBV1,NA,TRBJ2-7,CTSRGLAGAYEQYF,TGCACCAGCAGAGGACTAGCGGGGGCCTACGAGCAGTACTTC
once,TRBV7-9,TRBD1,TRBJ1-6,CASSTGVNSPLHF,TGTGCCAGCAGTACAGGGGTCAATTCACCCCTCCACTTT
NA,TRBV2,TRBD2,TRBJ2-1,CASSEGRLAGGNEQFF,TGTGCCAGCAGTGAGGGGAGACTAGCGGGGGGCAATGAGCAGTTCTTC
few,TRBV15,TRBD2,TRBJ2-3,CATSRASGGADTQYF,TGTGCCACCAGCAGAGCTAGCGGGGGGGCAGATACGCAGTATTTT
NA,TRBV5-8,NA,TRBJ1-6,CASSLGQGIQPLHF,TGTGCCAGCAGCTTGGGCCAGGGAATTCAACCCCTCCACTTT
NA,TRBV7-2,NA,TRBJ1-6,CASSLVGSPLHF,TGTGCCAGCAGCTTAGTGGGTTCACCCCTCCACTTT
NA,TRBV9,TRBD2,TRBJ2-5,CASSKEGTSGGKETQYF,TGTGCCAGCAGCAAAGAGGGGACTAGCGGGGGGAAAGAGACCCAGTACTTC